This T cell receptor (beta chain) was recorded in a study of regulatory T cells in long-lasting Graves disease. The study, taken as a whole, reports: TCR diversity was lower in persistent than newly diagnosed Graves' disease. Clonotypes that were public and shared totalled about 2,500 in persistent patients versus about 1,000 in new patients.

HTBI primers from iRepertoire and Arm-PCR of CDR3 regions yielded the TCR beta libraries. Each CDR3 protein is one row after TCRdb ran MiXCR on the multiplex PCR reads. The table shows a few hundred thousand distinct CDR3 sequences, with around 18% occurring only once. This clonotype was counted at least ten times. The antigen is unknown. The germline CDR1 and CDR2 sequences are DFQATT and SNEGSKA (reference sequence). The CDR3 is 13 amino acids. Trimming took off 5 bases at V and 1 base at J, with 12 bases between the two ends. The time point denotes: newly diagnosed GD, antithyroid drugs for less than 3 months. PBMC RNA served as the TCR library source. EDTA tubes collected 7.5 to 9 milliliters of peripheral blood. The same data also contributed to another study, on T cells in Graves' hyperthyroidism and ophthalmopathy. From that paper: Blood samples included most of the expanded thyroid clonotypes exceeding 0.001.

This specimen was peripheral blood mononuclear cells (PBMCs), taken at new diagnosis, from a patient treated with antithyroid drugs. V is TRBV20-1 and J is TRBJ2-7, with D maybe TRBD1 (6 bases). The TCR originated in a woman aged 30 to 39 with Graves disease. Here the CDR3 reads CSAGDTLSYEQYF. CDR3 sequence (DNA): TGCAGTGCTGGGGACACCTTATCCTACGAGCAGTACTTC.